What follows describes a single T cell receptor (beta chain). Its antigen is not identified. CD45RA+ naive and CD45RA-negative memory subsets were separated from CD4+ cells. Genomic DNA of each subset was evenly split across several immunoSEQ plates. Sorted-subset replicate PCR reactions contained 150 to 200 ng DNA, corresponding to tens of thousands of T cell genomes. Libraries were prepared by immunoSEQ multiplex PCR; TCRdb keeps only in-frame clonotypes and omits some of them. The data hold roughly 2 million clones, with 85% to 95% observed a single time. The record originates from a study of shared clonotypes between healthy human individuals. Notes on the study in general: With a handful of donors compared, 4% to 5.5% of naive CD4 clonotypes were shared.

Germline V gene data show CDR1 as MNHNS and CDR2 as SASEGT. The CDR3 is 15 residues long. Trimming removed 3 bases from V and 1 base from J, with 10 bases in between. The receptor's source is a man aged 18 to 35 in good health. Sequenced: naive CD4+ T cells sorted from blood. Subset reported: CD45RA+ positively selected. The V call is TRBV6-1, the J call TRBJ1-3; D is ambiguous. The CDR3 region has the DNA TGTGCCAGCAGTGATCCCCCCAGGTCTGGAAACACCATATATTTT. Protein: CASSDPPRSGNTIYF.